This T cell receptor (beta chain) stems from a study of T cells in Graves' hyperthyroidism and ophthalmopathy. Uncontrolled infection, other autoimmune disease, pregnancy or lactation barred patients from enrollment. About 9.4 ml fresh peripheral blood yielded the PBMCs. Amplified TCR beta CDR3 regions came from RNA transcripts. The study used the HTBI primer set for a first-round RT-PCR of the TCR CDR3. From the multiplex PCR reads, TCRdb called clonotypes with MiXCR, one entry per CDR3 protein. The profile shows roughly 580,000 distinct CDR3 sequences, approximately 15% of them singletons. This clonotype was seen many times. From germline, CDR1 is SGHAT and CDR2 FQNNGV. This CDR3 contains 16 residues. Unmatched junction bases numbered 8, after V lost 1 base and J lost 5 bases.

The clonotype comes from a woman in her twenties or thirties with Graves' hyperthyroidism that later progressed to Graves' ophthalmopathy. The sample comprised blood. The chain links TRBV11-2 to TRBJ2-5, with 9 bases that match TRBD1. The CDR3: CASSLGWTGEKETQYF. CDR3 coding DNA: TGTGCCAGCAGCTTAGGATGGACAGGGGAAAAGGAGACCCAGTACTTC.